This TCR beta chain was obtained from a study of technical replicates of blood from four donors. Sequenced by immunoSEQ multiplex PCR; TCRdb stores in-frame clones only, minus some. The sample shows approximately 84,000 clones, roughly 98% of them seen only once. The CDR3 extends over 17 amino acids. The V gene's germline CDR1 is SEHNR and CDR2 FQNEAQ (reference sequence). V was shortened by 5 bases and J by 0 bases, with 19 bases between the two germline ends. The TCR originated in a human donor in good health. The sample consisted of T cells isolated from PBMCs. This sequence joins TRBV7-9 and TRBJ1-1, with D maybe TRBD1 (5 bases). The CDR3 spells CASSRRQTRVVNTEAFF. CDR3 nucleotides: TGTGCCAGCAGCCGACGACAGACCCGGGTAGTGAACACTGAAGCTTTCTTT.